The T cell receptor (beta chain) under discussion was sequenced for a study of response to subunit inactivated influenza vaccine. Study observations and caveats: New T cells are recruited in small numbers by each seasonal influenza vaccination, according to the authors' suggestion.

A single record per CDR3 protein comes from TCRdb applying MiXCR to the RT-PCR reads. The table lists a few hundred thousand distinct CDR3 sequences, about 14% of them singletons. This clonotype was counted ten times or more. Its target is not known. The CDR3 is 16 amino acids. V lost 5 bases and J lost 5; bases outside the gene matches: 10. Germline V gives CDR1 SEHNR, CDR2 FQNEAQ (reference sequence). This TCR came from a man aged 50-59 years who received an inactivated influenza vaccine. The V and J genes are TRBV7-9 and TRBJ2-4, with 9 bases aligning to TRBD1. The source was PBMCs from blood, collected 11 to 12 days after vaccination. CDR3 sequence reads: CASSPEPRDRENIQYF. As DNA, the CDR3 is TGTGCCAGCAGCCCCGAGCCCCGGGACAGGGAAAACATTCAGTACTTC.